This section outlines one T cell receptor (beta chain) sequence together with its context. The sample belongs to a study of shared T cell receptors in the human thymus. CDR1 and CDR2 (germline): SGDLS, YYNGEE. Trimming cost V 4 bases and J 0 bases; bases outside gene matches: 12. The CDR3 consists of 18 residues. TCRdb's copy holds only in-frame clones and misses some; the assay was immunoSEQ multiplex PCR. This sample has 550,000 to 800,000 clones, with 70% to 90% found just once. This sample also appeared in a second study, on human thymus T cells.

The specimen was thymocytes. The source is a girl under three years old with a congenital heart defect. The gene calls are TRBV9 and TRBJ1-4; 7 bases align to TRBD1. The CDR3 sequence: CASSPSTGEGATNEKLFF. For the CDR3, the DNA is TGTGCCAGCAGCCCATCTACAGGGGAAGGTGCAACTAATGAAAAACTGTTTTTT.